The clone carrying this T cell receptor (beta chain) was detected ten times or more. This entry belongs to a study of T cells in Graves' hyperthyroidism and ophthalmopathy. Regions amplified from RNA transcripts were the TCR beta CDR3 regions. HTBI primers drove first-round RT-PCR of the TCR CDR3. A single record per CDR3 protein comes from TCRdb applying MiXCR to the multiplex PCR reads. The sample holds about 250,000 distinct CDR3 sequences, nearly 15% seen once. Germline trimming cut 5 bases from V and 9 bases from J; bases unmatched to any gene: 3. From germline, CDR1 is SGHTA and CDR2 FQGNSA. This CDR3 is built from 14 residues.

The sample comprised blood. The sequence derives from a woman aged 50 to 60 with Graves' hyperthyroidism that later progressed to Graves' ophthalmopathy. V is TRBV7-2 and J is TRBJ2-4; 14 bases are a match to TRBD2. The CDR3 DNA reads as TGTGCCAGCAGCGCGACTAGCGGGAGGGTCATTCAGTACTTC. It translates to CASSATSGRVIQYF. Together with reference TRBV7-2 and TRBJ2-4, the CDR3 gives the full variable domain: GAGVSQSPSNKVTEKGKDVELRCDPISGHTALYWYRQSLGQGLEFLIYFQGNSAPDKSGLPSDRFSAERTGGSVSTLTIQRTQQEDSAVYLCASSATSGRVIQYFGAGTRLSVL.